A single sample gave rise to the 25 T cell receptor beta chains below, sequenced in a study of cytomegalovirus exposure and HLA in healthy donors. The PCR used 60 Vbeta and 13 Jbeta primers. Method: immunoSEQ multiplex PCR; TCRdb's copy keeps in-frame clones and lacks some. The table shows about 98,000 clones, with about two thirds occurring only once. The sequenced sample was PBMCs. Receptors originate from a female donor in good health and CMV-seronegative.

The chain has TRBV15 and TRBJ1-6, with D possibly being TRBD1 (6 bases). Deletions cut 4 bases from V and 7 bases from J, with 11 bases between. CDR3 size: 14 residues. CDR1 is LNHNV, CDR2 YYDKDF, per germline (reference sequence). CDR3 nucleotides: TGTGCCACCAGCACCAGGGGTTCGAATTCACCCCTCCACTTT. Protein: CATSTRGSNSPLHF.

The V gene is TRBV5-4, the J gene TRBJ2-1; the match to TRBD2 covers 9 bases. The ends lost 3 bases at V and 6 bases at J; junction bases unmatched: 10. The germline V gene has CDR1 SGHNT and CDR2 YYREEE (reference sequence). This CDR3 is built from 16 residues. The CDR3 spells CASSSQRPGLANEQFF. CDR3 coding DNA: TGTGCCAGCAGCTCCCAGCGTCCGGGACTAGCCAATGAGCAGTTCTTC.

The genes are TRBV11-3 and TRBJ2-7; TRBD1 is a possible D gene (5 bases). V was clipped by 4 bases and J by 2 bases, with 15 bases between them. The CDR3 runs 15 residues. Germline V gives CDR1 SGHNT, CDR2 YENEEA. CDR3 region: CASSSAAGNPYEQYF. The CDR3 bases are TGTGCCAGCAGCTCTGCCGCAGGGAATCCCTACGAGCAGTACTTC. The full variable domain, rest sourced from reference TRBV11-3 and TRBJ2-7, is EAGVVQSPRYKIIEKKQPVAFWCNPISGHNTLYWYLQNLGQGPELLIRYENEEAVDDSQLPKDRFSAERLKGVDSTLKIQPAELGDSAVYLCASSSAAGNPYEQYFGPGTRLTVT.

The table lists this clone with a few counts. The chain joins TRBV10-1 to TRBJ1-1; 8 nucleotides agree with TRBD1. V was clipped by 10 bases and J by 4 bases; unmatched bases: 8. This CDR3 is built from 13 residues. Germline CDR1 reads WNHNN; CDR2 reads SYGVQD (reference sequence). This chain's CDR3 is CATATGDGTEAFF. CDR3 nucleotide sequence: TGCGCCACCGCGACAGGGGACGGCACTGAAGCTTTCTTT.

The chain couples TRBV5-1 to TRBJ2-1; a possible D gene is TRBD2 (6 bases). From germline, CDR1 is SGHRS and CDR2 YFSETQ. Trimming shortened V by 0 bases and J by 0 bases, and 16 bases separated the two germline ends. The CDR3 is 18 amino acids. CDR3 in amino acids: CASSLVRGGLSSYNEQFF. CDR3 bases: TGCGCCAGCAGCTTGGTCAGAGGAGGGCTGAGCTCCTACAATGAGCAGTTCTTC.

This clone is a singleton in its sample. The chain carries TRBV19 and TRBJ1-1; possibly TRBD1 for D (6 bases). In germline, CDR1 is LNHDA, CDR2 SQIVND (reference sequence). CDR3 length: 14 residues. Between the trimmed V and J ends, which lost 7 bases and 3 bases, there was a span of 15 bases. The CDR3, as DNA: TGTGCCAGTACTCCTGGACAGAGGGACACTGAAGCTTTCTTT. This encodes CASTPGQRDTEAFF.

This clone was detected a few times. The rearrangement links TRBV30 to TRBJ2-1; tentative D call: TRBD2 (5 bases). The CDR3 sequence is 14 residues long. The germline gives CDR1 GTSNPN, CDR2 SVGIG (reference sequence). The V and J ends lost 5 bases and 7 bases respectively, with 18 bases between them. The CDR3 DNA reads TGTGCCTGGGCTCATGGGCCCGGGGTGAATGAGCAGTTCTTC. The encoded protein is CAWAHGPGVNEQFF. The full variable domain, with the rest looked up from reference TRBV30 and TRBJ2-1, is SQTIHQWPATLVQPVGSPLSLECTVEGTSNPNLYWYRQAAGRGLQLLFYSVGIGQISSEVPQNLSASRPQDRQFILSSKKLLLSDSGFYLCAWAHGPGVNEQFFGPGTRLTVL.

The genes are TRBV6-6 and TRBJ2-3; D is unclear. Trimming shortened V by 4 bases and J by 4 bases, and 15 bases separated the two germline ends. The CDR3 extends over 15 amino acids. Per the germline V gene, CDR1 is MNHNY and CDR2 is SVGAGI (reference sequence). The DNA for the CDR3 is TGTGCCAGCAGTTGGCTCCCCCTTCACGCAGATACGCAGTATTTT. It codes for CASSWLPLHADTQYF.

In this sample, this clone turned up a few times. This rearrangement joins TRBV4-2 to TRBJ2-1, with D perhaps matching TRBD2 (6 bases). Deletions cut 4 bases from V and 7 bases from J, with 20 bases between. There are 16 residues in the CDR3. Germline V CDR1 and CDR2: LGHNA, YNFKEQ. CDR3: CASSPVEGVGINEQFF. CDR3 nucleotide sequence: TGTGCCAGCAGCCCAGTGGAGGGAGTCGGGATTAATGAGCAGTTCTTC.

This clone was observed a handful of times. This sequence joins TRBV28 and TRBJ2-2; possible D gene TRBD2, 5 bases. The germline V and J ends were trimmed by 8 bases and 4 bases, with 8 bases remaining between them. This CDR3 contains 12 residues. In germline, CDR1 is MDHEN, CDR2 SYDVKM. The CDR3 sequence: CASGRPTGELFF. Here the CDR3 DNA reads TGTGCCAGCGGGAGACCCACCGGGGAGCTGTTTTTT.

This chain links TRBV19 with TRBJ2-6; D is ambiguous. The CDR3 is made up of 11 amino acids. Germline V CDR1 and CDR2: LNHDA, SQIVND (reference sequence). Between the trimmed V and J ends, which lost 3 bases and 11 bases, there was a span of 5 bases. DNA for the CDR3: TGTGCCAGTAGTATCGAGGACGTCCTGACTTTC. Protein sequence: CASSIEDVLTF.

The V and J genes are TRBV11-2 and TRBJ1-4, with 9 bases that match TRBD1. V lost 3 bases to trimming and J lost 7 bases; unmatched junction nucleotides: 3. Germline V gives CDR1 SGHAT, CDR2 FQNNGV. CDR3 length equals 14 residues. CDR3 bases: TGTGCCAGCAGCTTGGGGGGACAGGGTGAAAAACTGTTTTTT. This translates into CASSLGGQGEKLFF.

This chain uses TRBV25-1 with TRBJ1-5; D possibly corresponds to TRBD1 (5 bases). Germline V gene lookup returns CDR1 MGHDK and CDR2 SYGVNS. The germline V and J ends were trimmed by 6 bases and 6 bases, with 9 bases remaining between them. This CDR3 is 12 amino acids long. The CDR3 loop is CASSRGVQPQHF. The CDR3 DNA follows: TGTGCCAGCAGCCGGGGGGTTCAGCCCCAGCATTTT.

This chain connects TRBV5-1 to TRBJ2-1; the match to TRBD1 covers 10 bases. This CDR3 is built from 15 residues. CDR1 is SGHRS and CDR2 is YFSETQ in the germline V gene. With V trimmed by 2 bases and J by 7 bases, 6 bases remained unmatched. Here the CDR3 reads CASSFGGTGDNEQFF. DNA for the CDR3: TGCGCCAGCAGCTTTGGCGGGACAGGGGATAATGAGCAGTTCTTC.

This clone was picked up a small number of times. The chain carries TRBV25-1 and TRBJ1-1; TRBD1 might be the D (5 bases). V lost 5 bases, J lost 8 bases, and 18 bases lay in between. The CDR3 loop spans 14 amino acids. The germline CDR1 and CDR2 sequences are MGHDK and SYGVNS. The CDR3 protein is CASSPLAGQEEAFF. The CDR3 DNA reads TGTGCCAGCAGTCCCCTAGCGGGGCAGGAGGAAGCTTTCTTT.

This rearrangement joins TRBV15 to TRBJ2-7, with 11 nucleotides matching TRBD2. CDR3 length equals 15 residues. V shed 3 bases, J shed 3 bases, and the junction held 4 bases outside the gene matches. Germline V lookup: CDR1 LNHNV, CDR2 YYDKDF (reference sequence). CDR3 region: CATSSPTSGDYEQYF. The CDR3 DNA sequence: TGTGCCACCAGCAGCCCGACTAGCGGGGACTACGAGCAGTACTTC.

The V call is TRBV30, the J call TRBJ1-4; a possible D gene is TRBD1 (6 bases). This CDR3 is built from 15 residues. Germline V gives CDR1 GTSNPN, CDR2 SVGIG (reference sequence). The ends were cut back, 0 bases at V and 7 bases at J, with 15 bases in the middle. The CDR3 protein is CAWSVSGQGSEKLFF. In DNA form, the CDR3 reads TGTGCCTGGAGTGTTAGTGGGCAGGGGTCTGAAAAACTGTTTTTT.

J is TRBJ2-1 and V is TRBV30; D gene uncertain. Germline CDR1 reads GTSNPN; CDR2 reads SVGIG (reference sequence). V lost 0 bases and J 8 bases, leaving 20 bases between the germline ends. The CDR3 totals 16 residues. The CDR3 nucleotides read TGTGCCTGGAGTGTACCTCTCCTTACCCCCAGGTATGAGCAGTTCTTC. It codes for CAWSVPLLTPRYEQFF.

This clone showed up just a few times. V is TRBV6-1 and J is TRBJ2-7, with a possible D match to TRBD1 (8 bases). The CDR3 extends over 15 amino acids. The germline gives CDR1 MNHNS, CDR2 SASEGT. Deletions cut 3 bases from V and 3 bases from J, with 15 bases between. The CDR3 reads CASSDATGGGYEQYF. The CDR3 DNA reads TGTGCCAGCAGTGACGCTACAGGGGGGGGCTACGAGCAGTACTTC.

The chain has TRBV18 and TRBJ2-7; 8 positions agree with TRBD1. Germline V CDR1 and CDR2: KGHSH, LQKENI. Trimming removed 4 bases from V and 1 base from J; junction bases left unmatched: 9. The CDR3 contains 16 residues. The CDR3 spells CASSHNRDRTSYEQYF. The CDR3 coding sequence is TGTGCCAGCTCACACAACCGGGACAGGACTTCCTACGAGCAGTACTTC.

This clone was observed a handful of times. The CDR3 DNA sequence: TGCGCCAGCAGCGTAGGACAAAATCCCTACGAGCAGTACTTC. It yields the protein CASSVGQNPYEQYF. V is TRBV4-1 and J is TRBJ2-7; possible D gene TRBD1, 5 bases. Germline V gene sequence: CDR1 MGHRA, CDR2 YSYEKL. The V gene lost 5 bases and the J gene lost 2 bases, with 13 bases spanning the gap. CDR3 size: 14 residues.

This chain connects TRBV6-1 to TRBJ1-4, with 8 nucleotides matching TRBD1. CDR3 length equals 14 residues. CDR1 and CDR2 from the germline V gene are MNHNS and SASEGT. V gave up 4 bases and J gave up 8 bases; unmatched junction bases: 6. DNA of the CDR3: TGTGCCAGCAGTGGGGACAGGTGGAACGAAAAACTGTTTTTT. Its protein product is CASSGDRWNEKLFF.

The genes are TRBV7-6 and TRBJ2-2; 7 nucleotides line up with TRBD1. The CDR3 has 16 residues. V shed 5 bases and J 7 bases; nucleotides not matched to a gene: 13. The germline gives CDR1 SGHVS, CDR2 FNYEAQ. CDR3 in DNA: TGTGCCAGCAGCCTTCGGGACAGCCCCGGTGGCGGGGAGCTGTTTTTT. This gives the protein CASSLRDSPGGGELFF. The complete variable domain, with remaining parts taken from reference TRBV7-6 and TRBJ2-2, reads GAGVSQSPRYKVTKRGQDVALRCDPISGHVSLYWYRQALGQGPEFLTYFNYEAQQDKSGLPNDRFSAERPEGSISTLTIQRTEQRDSAMYRCASSLRDSPGGGELFFGEGSRLTVL.

As concerns this clone: Distinct nucleotide sequences in the sample also encode this CDR3. J is TRBJ2-3 and V is TRBV7-9; TRBD2 aligns across 9 bases. Germline assignment: CDR1 SEHNR and CDR2 FQNEAQ (reference sequence). Germline trimming cut 5 bases from V and 1 base from J; bases unmatched to any gene: 1. The CDR3 loop spans 14 amino acids. The CDR3 coding sequence is TGTGCCAGCAGCCGGACTAGCGGCACAGATACGCAGTATTTT. It encodes CASSRTSGTDTQYF.

The V call is TRBV7-9, the J call TRBJ2-7; 9 nucleotides line up with TRBD1. The CDR3 is made up of 16 amino acids. CDR1 is SEHNR, CDR2 FQNEAQ, per germline (reference sequence). V trimming: 2 bases; J trimming: 5 bases; junction bases outside the gene matches: 10. CDR3 nucleotide sequence: TGTGCCAGCAGCTTATGGGGACAGGGTAGAGTAAACGAGCAGTACTTC. It encodes CASSLWGQGRVNEQYF.